The 14 T cell receptor beta chains listed next were all sequenced from one sample in a study of T cell responses to AZD1222 COVID-19 vaccine. Measured with immunoSEQ multiplex PCR; TCRdb has only the in-frame clones, and not every one. The sample carries some 170,000 clones, 85% to 90% recorded once. This material consisted of peripheral blood, taken 28 days after the second dose of the MenACWY control vaccine. The receptors shown here come from an adult who received the MenACWY meningococcal vaccine as a control.

This sequence joins TRBV24-1 and TRBJ1-2; D perhaps matches TRBD1 (6 bases). The germline V gene has CDR1 KGHDR and CDR2 SFDVKD. V dropped 4 bases and J dropped 4 bases, with 6 bases sitting between them. The CDR3 is 12 residues long. Here the CDR3 reads CATSEDSYGYTF. CDR3 nucleotide sequence: TGTGCCACCAGTGAGGACAGCTATGGCTACACCTTC.

The gene calls are TRBV5-5 and TRBJ1-5; 7 bases line up with TRBD1. The CDR3 extends over 13 amino acids. V trimming: 4 bases; J trimming: 5 bases; junction bases outside the gene matches: 3. Germline lookup yields CDR1 SGHKS and CDR2 YYEKEE (reference sequence). CDR3 in DNA: TGTGCCAGCAGCGCCCAGGGGGATCAGCCCCAGCATTTT. As protein: CASSAQGDQPQHF.

This chain connects TRBV19 to TRBJ1-5; 9 nucleotides match TRBD1. The V segment lost 1 base and the J segment 4 bases; nucleotides outside the gene matches: 2. CDR3 size: 15 residues. CDR1 and CDR2 (germline): LNHDA, SQIVND (reference sequence). CDR3 region: CASSIGTGDNQPQHF. The CDR3 bases are TGTGCCAGTAGTATAGGGACAGGGGATAATCAGCCCCAGCATTTT.

The V and J genes are TRBV7-8 and TRBJ2-1; weak D call: TRBD2 (6 bases). Trimming removed 3 bases at V and 0 bases at J, with 9 bases between. The CDR3 covers 15 residues. Germline V lookup: CDR1 SGHVS, CDR2 FQNEAQ. CDR3 nucleotides: TGTGCCAGCAGCTTGGGACTTATCTCCTACAATGAGCAGTTCTTC. Protein product: CASSLGLISYNEQFF.

This chain uses TRBV4-3 with TRBJ2-5; maybe TRBD2 (6 bases). The V gene lost 2 bases and the J gene lost 1 base, with 11 bases spanning the gap. From germline, CDR1 is LGHNA and CDR2 YSLEER. This CDR3 is 15 amino acids long. The CDR3 nucleotides read TGCGCCAGCAGCCAAAGGGACTCCTCCCAAGAGACCCAGTACTTC. This gives the protein CASSQRDSSQETQYF.

The chain carries TRBV25-1 and TRBJ2-1, with D tentatively TRBD2 (6 bases). V lost 2 bases to trimming and J lost 6 bases, with 14 bases between them. Per germline, CDR1 MGHDK and CDR2 SYGVNS. The CDR3 is 15 amino acids. The CDR3 is CASSEPGLPGNEQFF. The CDR3 DNA reads as TGTGCCAGCAGTGAACCGGGACTCCCAGGCAATGAGCAGTTCTTC.

This chain joins TRBV19 and TRBJ2-5; 9 nucleotides line up with TRBD1. The germline V gene encodes CDR1 LNHDA and CDR2 SQIVND (reference sequence). The trim removed 7 bases at V and 4 bases at J, leaving 7 bases unmatched. The CDR3 length is 14 residues. CDR3 protein: CASTPLGQGETQYF. CDR3 in DNA: TGTGCCAGTACCCCCCTGGGACAGGGAGAGACCCAGTACTTC.

This clone was observed once. V and J are TRBV10-2 and TRBJ2-3; 8 nucleotides agree with TRBD2. This CDR3 has 15 residues. Trimming took 2 bases from V and 2 from J; bases not matched to a gene: 3. In germline, CDR1 is WSHSY, CDR2 SAAADI. CDR3 bases: TGCGCCAGCAGTGAGGGCGGGGGGTCCACAGATACGCAGTATTTT. This encodes CASSEGGGSTDTQYF.

CDR3 loop: CSVAGQGYEQYF. As DNA, the CDR3 is TGCAGCGTTGCCGGACAGGGCTACGAGCAGTACTTC. The chain couples TRBV29-1 to TRBJ2-7, with TRBD1 identical over 8 bases. Germline loops: CDR1 SQVTM, CDR2 ANQGSEA. CDR3 length: 12 residues. V was clipped by 4 bases and J by 3 bases; unmatched bases: 2.

The CDR3 spells CASGFSATEKLFF. CDR3 DNA sequence: TGTGCCAGCGGTTTTTCCGCTACTGAAAAACTGTTTTTT. This chain uses TRBV19 with TRBJ1-4; D uncertain. Trimming stripped 9 bases from V and 7 bases from J, with 15 bases between. The CDR3 has 13 amino acids. Germline CDR1 and CDR2: LNHDA and SQIVND (reference sequence).

This chain uses TRBV4-1 with TRBJ2-7; 8 bases are a match to TRBD2. Germline CDR1 reads MGHRA; CDR2 reads YSYEKL. Trimming cost V 3 bases and J 0 bases; bases outside gene matches: 4. The CDR3 loop spans 15 amino acids. The CDR3 nucleotides are TGCGCCAGCAGCCAGAGAGCGGGAGACTCCTACGAGCAGTACTTC. This codes for CASSQRAGDSYEQYF.

A note on this clone: Mismatch with germline at one junction end may stem from a read error. The rearrangement joins TRBV12-3 or TRBV12-4 to TRBJ2-7; D is undetermined. The CDR3 is 11 amino acids. This chain's CDR3 is CASSSGPKKDF. The CDR3 DNA reads as TGTGCCAGCAGTTCAGGACCTAAGAAGGACTTC.

CDR3 sequence reads: CASSSGLVMGETQYF. In DNA, the CDR3 is TGTGCCAGTAGTTCGGGACTAGTTATGGGAGAGACCCAGTACTTC. The genes are TRBV19 and TRBJ2-5; 8 bases are shared with TRBD2. This CDR3 has 15 amino acids. Germline CDR1 reads LNHDA; CDR2 reads SQIVND (reference sequence). V shed 5 bases and J 4 bases; nucleotides not matched to a gene: 9.

V gene TRBV28 combines with J gene TRBJ2-1; no definite D call. The CDR3 is 13 amino acids. The V end lost 6 bases, the J end lost 7 bases, and 13 bases lay between the germline ends. Germline V CDR1 and CDR2: MDHEN, SYDVKM. CDR3 amino acids: CASRSWVVNEQFF. The CDR3 nucleotides are TGTGCCAGCAGATCTTGGGTAGTTAATGAGCAGTTCTTC.